This T cell receptor beta chain stems from a study of regulatory T cells (dated by TCRdb to 2016 to 2019). Regarding the study in general: T-cell receptor beta repertoires of sorted regulatory, conventional CD4+ and CD8+ T cells were compared between CD3G-deficient patients and healthy controls. General study outcomes and caveats: Compared with control CD8+ cells, CD8+ T cells derived from patients showed a nonsignificant trend toward reduced Shannon entropy. Repertoires from patients had restricted unique TRB V-J pairs and skewed V and J gene usage, with the strongest effect in regulatory T cells.

The multiplex PCR relied on 52 forward TRBV primers and 13 reverse TRBJ primers, and amplification bias was corrected through assay-based and computational methods. Rearranged TRB loci were amplified from genomic DNA by multiplex PCR within the immunoSEQ assay. An Illumina HiSeq platform was used to sequence the TRB amplicons. The authors' pipeline ran thus. Custom algorithms error-filtered the raw sequences and aligned the raw sequences to reference gene sequences, after which the immunoSEQ online tools were used for analysis. Frequencies of productive and nonproductive TRB rearrangements were assessed among unique sequences as well as among total sequences. Assessment of potential self-reactivity relied on the hydrophobicity of positions 6 and 7 in the TRB CDR3, along with their amino acid composition. Groups were compared by t tests, Mann-Whitney tests or two-way ANOVA performed in Prism software. Entries here come from immuneACCESS through TCRdb and include only in-frame sequences with V and J called. Some clones fail to appear in such tables; in the studies checked, an unresolved V gene covers under half of the shortfall, and the cause of the remainder is unknown. Clone size and V and J calls were adopted from that table, with D and trimming inferred from the DNA. The sample data list some 20,000 clones, and 93% of these were observed just once. The ten largest clones capture 3.5% of the sample.

In regard to this clone: There is no known antigen for this receptor. The record has no base qualities; no much larger clone is one base away. The sample contains more than one DNA sequence encoding this CDR3.

CDR3 length: 12 amino acids, cysteine to phenylalanine. The sequence is cut down to CDR3 DNA, 36 bases in frame from base 1. The germline V gene gives CDR1 as MDHEN and CDR2 as SYDVKM. Evidence of autoimmunity was found in all CD3G-deficient patients, and more severe autoimmunity was observed in two of the patients. Patients were tested at ages ranging from 2 to 39 years, and reduced naive and increased memory CD4+ and CD8+ T-cell proportions were found in the patients. More than five individuals with CD3G deficiency were included in the patient group. Patient samples and clinical data were obtained from an international physician network spanning the United States, Europe and Asia. Ficoll density separation was used to isolate peripheral blood mononuclear cells. CD3+ CD8+ CD4- T cells were isolated on a FACSAria cell sorter.

This TCR was recovered from a child aged 2 to 15 with CD3G deficiency. Input material: CD8+ T cells sorted from blood. The chain employs TRBV28 and TRBJ2-5, with no reliable assignment of the D segment. Near its end, the DNA agrees better with TRBJ2-7, so the J call may be wrong. The sequenced DNA: TGTGCCAGCAGCCTCCACTCCTACGAGCAGTACTTC. Translated, this gives CASSLHSYEQYF.